This entry lists 5 T cell receptor beta chains sequenced from one sample in a study of T cell repertoires in cytomegalovirus infection. For these receptors, no antigen is known. TCRdb re-called the reads through MiXCR, storing one row per CDR3 protein. The sample lists 800,000 to 950,000 distinct CDR3 sequences, approximately 32% occurring once. The sequencing used cultured CD8+ T cells from PBMCs, collected from culture after CMV antigen stimulation. The receptors shown here come from a human donor in good health (CMV status not recorded). Some clones in this sample may be carry-over from other donors' samples.

This clonotype was seen only a few times. DNA of the CDR3: TGCAGCGTGGTCGAAAGGGCTTATGGCTACACCTTC. Translation: CSVVERAYGYTF. This chain joins TRBV29-1 and TRBJ1-2; D remains ambiguous. Trimming removed 6 bases at V and 5 bases at J, with 13 bases between. The CDR3 contains 12 residues. Germline V gene lookup returns CDR1 SQVTM and CDR2 ANQGSEA.

This clonotype was observed a few times. This chain links TRBV15 with TRBJ2-1; D not certain. This CDR3 is built from 14 residues. Germline V gene sequence: CDR1 LNHNV, CDR2 YYDKDF (reference sequence). Trimming shortened V by 9 bases and J by 3 bases, and 15 bases separated the two germline ends. The CDR3 DNA sequence: TGTGCCACACAGCACCGTTCGAACTACAATGAGCAGTTCTTC. It encodes CATQHRSNYNEQFF.

This chain uses TRBV10-2 with TRBJ2-1; TRBD2 matches at 12 bases. CDR1 WSHSY and CDR2 SAAADI come from the germline V gene. CDR3 length: 14 amino acids. Trimming cost V 9 bases and J 4 bases; bases outside gene matches: 4. CDR3 loop: CASLTSGGYNEQFF. The CDR3 DNA is TGCGCCAGTCTTACTAGCGGGGGGTACAATGAGCAGTTCTTC.

This clonotype was recorded a few times. One end of the junction does not line up with germline, which may come from a read error. This CDR3 reads CATHILTPQDLW. Here the CDR3 DNA reads TGTGCCACCCACATACTTACCCCCCAGGACCTTTGG. The chain uses TRBV2 and TRBJ2-5; D is uncertain. The length of the CDR3 is 12 residues. CDR1 and CDR2 (germline): SNHLY, FYNNEI.

A remark on this clonotype: One end of the junction varies from germline; a read error may be responsible. The chain recombines TRBV7-4 with TRBJ2-1; D possibly corresponds to TRBD2 (6 bases). The CDR3 runs 11 residues. CDR1 and CDR2 (germline): SGHVT, SQSDAQ. DNA for the CDR3: TGTGTCAGCAGCTCTCTAGCGGAGCAGTTCTTC. This encodes CVSSSLAEQFF.